These 22 T cell receptor beta chains share one sample of origin, sequenced in a study of T cell repertoires in cytomegalovirus infection. These TCRs' antigens remain unknown. One entry per CDR3 protein results from TCRdb running MiXCR on the reads. The repertoire consists of about 920,000 distinct CDR3 sequences, with around 30% occurring once and the leading ten covering about 14%. Sample: cultured CD8+ T cells from PBMCs, taken from culture after CMV antigen stimulation. The receptors originated from a human donor in good health (CMV status not recorded). Some clones in this sample may be carry-over from other donors' samples.

At least ten counts were recorded for this clonotype. The gene calls are TRBV7-6 and TRBJ2-1, with 11 bases matching TRBD2. This CDR3 comprises 14 residues. Germline assignment: CDR1 SGHVS and CDR2 FNYEAQ. V shed 5 bases and J 6 bases; nucleotides not matched to a gene: 3. CDR3 DNA: TGTGCCAGCAGCATTAGCGGGGGGGTCAATGAGCAGTTCTTC. This encodes CASSISGGVNEQFF.

This clonotype appeared a few times. J is TRBJ2-1 and V is TRBV6-2 or TRBV6-3; 11 nucleotides agree with TRBD1. V shed 6 bases, J shed 6 bases, and the junction held 13 bases outside the gene matches. This CDR3 comprises 17 residues. Germline CDR1 MNHEY, CDR2 SVGEGT. The CDR3 bases are TGTGCCAGCAGCTCCACCGGACAGGGGGCTTTAAGCAATGAGCAGTTCTTC. Its protein is CASSSTGQGALSNEQFF.

The chain couples TRBV20-1 to TRBJ1-2; D unresolved. This CDR3 comprises 9 residues. The germline gives CDR1 DFQATT, CDR2 SNEGSKA (reference sequence). The CDR3 loop is CRVGAGYTF. For the CDR3, the DNA is TGCAGGGTGGGAGCTGGCTACACCTTC.

The chain is built from TRBV5-4 and TRBJ2-2; D is unclear. Germline-derived CDR1 and CDR2 are SGHNT and YYREEE (reference sequence). Trimming shortened V by 3 bases and J by 9 bases, and 9 bases separated the two germline ends. There are 12 residues in the CDR3. The CDR3 coding sequence is TGTGCCAGCAGCTATGACTCGAGGGAGCTGTTTTTT. The encoded protein is CASSYDSRELFF. The full variable domain, completed using reference TRBV5-4 and TRBJ2-2, is ETGVTQSPTHLIKTRGQQVTLRCSSQSGHNTVSWYQQALGQGPQFIFQYYREEENGRGNFPPRFSGLQFPNYSSELNVNALELDDSALYLCASSYDSRELFFGEGSRLTVL.

The chain combines TRBV7-9 with TRBJ1-2; 7 bases line up with TRBD1. V gave up 5 bases and J gave up 0 bases; unmatched junction bases: 6. Germline V lookup: CDR1 SEHNR, CDR2 FQNEAQ (reference sequence). CDR3 length equals 15 residues. The CDR3 sequence: CASSPRDRPNYGYTF. CDR3 in DNA: TGTGCCAGCAGCCCCCGGGACAGACCTAACTATGGCTACACCTTC. The variable domain in full, with the rest retrieved from reference TRBV7-9 and TRBJ1-2, is DTGVSQNPRHKITKRGQNVTFRCDPISEHNRLYWYRQTLGQGPEFLTYFQNEAQLEKSRLLSDRFSAERPKGSFSTLEIQRTEQGDSAMYLCASSPRDRPNYGYTFGSGTRLTVV.

This clonotype turned up a few times. This rearrangement joins TRBV15 to TRBJ1-5, with D possibly matching TRBD1 (6 bases). The ends were cut back, 1 base at V and 4 bases at J, with 11 bases in the middle. The CDR3 is 15 amino acids. The germline V gene has CDR1 LNHNV and CDR2 YYDKDF (reference sequence). The CDR3 here is CATSRGVQGNQPQHF. DNA for the CDR3: TGTGCCACCAGCAGAGGGGTACAGGGTAATCAGCCCCAGCATTTT.

This clonotype appeared a single time. This chain joins TRBV14 and TRBJ2-2, with 8 bases fitting TRBD1. V trimming: 2 bases; J trimming: 5 bases; junction bases outside the gene matches: 7. The CDR3 is 16 amino acids. Per germline, CDR1 SGHDN and CDR2 FVKESK. CDR3 bases: TGTGCCAGCAGCCAATACGCAGGGGGCGCGACCGGGGAGCTGTTTTTT. Residues: CASSQYAGGATGELFF.

This clonotype was observed many times. One junction end does not reproduce the germline sequence, and a read error may be involved. The genes are TRBV7-2 and TRBJ1-4; 7 nucleotides align to TRBD1. The germline V gene has CDR1 SGHTA and CDR2 FQGNSA. The CDR3 spans 17 residues. CDR3 DNA sequence: TGTGCCAGCAGCTCTCCAACAGGGGCGAAAGCAAATGAGAAACTGTTTTTT. It specifies CASSSPTGAKANEKLFF.

This clonotype was recorded many times. V gene TRBV28 combines with J gene TRBJ2-5; perhaps TRBD1 as D (6 bases). The germline V and J ends were trimmed by 5 bases and 1 base, with 23 bases remaining between them. This CDR3 spans 18 amino acids. Germline-derived CDR1 and CDR2 are MDHEN and SYDVKM. The DNA for the CDR3 is TGTGCCAGCAGTCCAGGGGACCGGGTCTATATCGCCCAAGAGACCCAGTACTTC. This codes for CASSPGDRVYIAQETQYF. Drawing the rest from reference TRBV28 and TRBJ2-5, the complete variable domain is DVKVTQSSRYLVKRTGEKVFLECVQDMDHENMFWYRQDPGLGLRLIYFSYDVKMKEKGDIPEGYSVSREKKERFSLILESASTNQTSMYLCASSPGDRVYIAQETQYFGPGTRLLVL.

This clonotype occurred once. V usage is TRBV5-8 and J usage is TRBJ1-1; 7 bases align to TRBD1. J was trimmed by 4 bases and V by 1 base; bases with no gene match: 7. CDR3 length: 15 amino acids. The germline gives CDR1 SGHTS, CDR2 YDEGEE. This chain's CDR3 is CASSLKQGRITEAFF. Here the CDR3 DNA reads TGTGCCAGCAGCTTGAAACAGGGGAGGATCACTGAAGCTTTCTTT.

In the case of this clonotype: Since a much larger clone is just one base distant, this may be a read error. CDR3 DNA sequence: TGTGCCAGCAGTCCCCGGACAGGGGGTGCCTTCGGTGACTACACCTTC. Translating gives CASSPRTGGAFGDYTF. V is TRBV12-3 or TRBV12-4 and J is TRBJ1-2; 10 nucleotides align to TRBD1. The CDR3 sequence is 16 residues long. V lost 5 bases, J lost 10 bases, and 16 bases stayed unmatched.

The V and J genes are TRBV6-2 or TRBV6-3 and TRBJ2-5; the D gene is possibly TRBD1 (6 bases). Trimming took off 7 bases at V and 5 bases at J, with 11 bases between the two ends. The CDR3 is made up of 12 amino acids. The germline V gene has CDR1 MNHEY and CDR2 SVGEGT. The chain's CDR3 is CASTLRGETQYF. Written as DNA, the CDR3 is TGTGCCAGCACTTTAAGGGGGGAGACCCAGTACTTC.

Points on this clonotype: Given a much more abundant clone one base away, this may be a read error. DNA of the CDR3: TGTGTCAGCAGCCCGACAGGGGTCCCAACCTACGAGCAGTACTTC. Translation gives CVSSPTGVPTYEQYF. The chain combines TRBV7-6 with TRBJ2-7; 8 bases map to TRBD1. Germline CDR1 is SGHVS and CDR2 is FNYEAQ. This CDR3 has 15 amino acids.

This clonotype occurred a few times. The rearrangement joins TRBV10-3 to TRBJ2-1; the D is unclear. The CDR3 is 11 amino acids. V was shortened by 6 bases and J by 6 bases, with 6 bases between the two germline ends. CDR1 ENHRY and CDR2 SYGVKD come from the germline V gene. CDR3 bases: TGTGCCATCAGCCAAACCAATGAGCAGTTCTTC. It yields the protein CAISQTNEQFF.

This chain uses TRBV10-3 with TRBJ1-1, with 9 bases lining up with TRBD1. The length of the CDR3 is 13 residues. Germline CDR1 ENHRY, CDR2 SYGVKD. V shed 4 bases and J 3 bases; nucleotides not matched to a gene: 0. CDR3 in DNA: TGTGCCATCAGTGGGACAGGGGACACTGAAGCTTTCTTT. This gives the protein CAISGTGDTEAFF.

This clonotype has just a few counts. This chain uses TRBV7-2 with TRBJ1-4; D ambiguous. This CDR3 spans 17 amino acids. From germline, CDR1 is SGHTA and CDR2 FQGNSA. V was clipped by 1 base and J by 3 bases, with 15 bases between them. The CDR3 coding sequence is TGTGCCAGCAGCTTAGAGGTGGGAGGGCCGGCTAATGAAAAACTGTTTTTT. Its protein is CASSLEVGGPANEKLFF.

This clonotype was observed many times. The chain links TRBV5-6 to TRBJ2-3; TRBD2 matches 11 bases. The CDR3 loop spans 19 amino acids. Germline CDR1 is SGHDT and CDR2 is YYEEEE. Trimming took 2 bases from V and 2 from J; bases not matched to a gene: 13. CDR3 protein: CASSFKELAGAYVTDTQYF. Written as DNA, the CDR3 is TGTGCCAGCAGCTTTAAAGAACTAGCGGGGGCCTATGTCACAGATACGCAGTATTTT. Full variable domain (outside the CDR3, taken from reference TRBV5-6 and TRBJ2-3): DAGVTQSPTHLIKTRGQQVTLRCSPKSGHDTVSWYQQALGQGPQFIFQYYEEEERQRGNFPDRFSGHQFPNYSSELNVNALLLGDSALYLCASSFKELAGAYVTDTQYFGPGTRLTVL.

In its sample, this clonotype was seen once. The chain couples TRBV27 to TRBJ2-5, with 11 nucleotides matching TRBD2. The trim removed 1 base at V and 2 bases at J, leaving 6 bases unmatched. The CDR3 covers 17 residues. Germline loops: CDR1 MNHEY, CDR2 SMNVEV (reference sequence). As DNA, the CDR3 is TGTGCCAGCAGTTTATACCCAACTAGCGGGGGACAAGAGACCCAGTACTTC. Protein product: CASSLYPTSGGQETQYF.

The chain is built from TRBV6-1 and TRBJ1-2, with D unresolved. The CDR3 runs 12 residues. The germline CDR1 and CDR2 sequences are MNHNS and SASEGT. The V end was cut by 3 bases, the J end by 4 bases, with 6 bases between. The CDR3, as DNA: TGTGCCAGCAGTGAGGACCTCTATGGCTACACCTTC. Protein: CASSEDLYGYTF.

This clonotype was found a few times. This rearrangement joins TRBV6-2 or TRBV6-3 to TRBJ1-1; D possibly corresponds to TRBD1 (5 bases). The CDR3 is 15 amino acids. Germline V gives CDR1 MNHEY, CDR2 SVGEGT. Trimming took 2 bases from V and 4 from J, leaving 14 bases between them. For the CDR3, the DNA is TGTGCCAGCAGTTACGGACCCGGGGCAGTCACTGAAGCTTTCTTT. Protein sequence: CASSYGPGAVTEAFF.

V gene TRBV12-5 combines with J gene TRBJ2-1; D is unclear. Germline V gives CDR1 LGHNT, CDR2 FRNRAP. The CDR3 covers 14 residues. V shed 2 bases and J shed 8 bases, with 13 bases lying between them. DNA of the CDR3: TGTGCTAGTGGTTTGAGGCAGTCCATGGATGAGCAGTTCTTC. The encoded protein is CASGLRQSMDEQFF. The entire variable domain, with the rest obtained from reference TRBV12-5 and TRBJ2-1, is as follows: DARVTQTPRHKVTEMGQEVTMRCQPILGHNTVFWYRQTMMQGLELLAYFRNRAPLDDSGMPKDRFSAEMPDATLATLKIQPSEPRDSAVYFCASGLRQSMDEQFFGPGTRLTVL.

In regard to this clonotype: Germline is not matched at one junction end, which may reflect a read error. The rearrangement joins TRBV5-6 to TRBJ1-1; possibly TRBD1 for D (6 bases). The CDR3 has 12 amino acids. CDR1 SGHDT and CDR2 YYEEEE come from the germline V gene. The CDR3 loop reads CTSSLGGQQAFF. The CDR3 coding sequence is TGTACCAGCAGCTTGGGGGGACAACAAGCTTTCTTT.